This T cell receptor beta chain appears in the sequencing data of a study of T cell responses to AZD1222 COVID-19 vaccine. Trimming cost V 4 bases and J 4 bases; bases outside gene matches: 11. This CDR3 is built from 18 residues. Germline values: CDR1 SNHLY, CDR2 FYNNEI. In the case of this clone: Its matching antigen is unknown.

Clones were sequenced by immunoSEQ multiplex PCR, and TCRdb holds only the in-frame ones, with some missing. The data contain under 200,000 clones, 88% of them seen just once; the ten biggest clones take up 5.5%. Study-level findings and limits: A reported finding is that nearly half of spike-specific TCRs target unmutated variant regions. White British ancestry dominated among donors, who included more females, and clonal diversity was possibly underestimated. There were repertoire samples only from the period after the peak T cell response.

The starting material was peripheral blood, obtained on day 0 of AZD1222 vaccination. This rearrangement joins TRBV2 to TRBJ2-3; 13 bases are a match to TRBD2. This TCR derives from an adult in good health. This CDR3 is CASSVLLAGGPGPDTQYF. The CDR3, as DNA: TGTGCCAGCAGTGTCTTACTAGCGGGGGGGCCAGGGCCAGATACGCAGTATTTT.